The clone carrying this T cell receptor (beta chain) was seen ten or more times. The antigen remains unidentified. V lost 4 bases and J lost 5, with 10 bases in between. The CDR3 is made up of 13 amino acids. The germline CDR1 and CDR2 sequences are SGHRS and YFSETQ. A distinct unique molecular identifier was carried by each TCR cDNA molecule. TCRdb reprocessed the 5' RACE reads with MiXCR, giving one entry per CDR3 protein. The sample gives fewer than 55,000 distinct CDR3 sequences, 6.5% to 7.5% of which show up once; less than 45% is in the top ten. Time point meaning: blood at routine non-recurrence follow-up after resection. Whole RNA, isolated from tumor, nontumor lung or frozen PBMC, was sequenced without prior sorting. The data belong to a study of spatial heterogeneity in lung cancer. Study context: PBMC collected at follow-up were sequenced when available, a median of roughly 25 months after resection.

Study results and caveats: At resection, ubiquitous expanded tumor TCRs appeared in blood more than at follow-up.

This sample comprised PBMCs, obtained at follow-up. The rearrangement joins TRBV5-1 to TRBJ1-5; D gene uncertain. The clonotype originates from a female donor with early-stage non-small cell lung cancer. This CDR3 is CASSIGPDQPQHF. The CDR3 DNA reads TGCGCCAGCAGCATTGGACCCGATCAGCCCCAGCATTTT.